Described below is a single T cell receptor (beta chain) sequence and its context. Its antigen is unidentified. Libraries were prepared by immunoSEQ multiplex PCR; TCRdb keeps only in-frame clonotypes and omits some of them. The sample holds approximately 70,000 clones, around 88% seen once. CDR3 size: 15 residues. V shed 2 bases and J 9 bases; nucleotides not matched to a gene: 5. Looked up from germline, CDR1 is MNHNS and CDR2 is SASEGT. This entry is derived from a study of OX40 agonist ivuxolimab in advanced cancers. Study results and limitations: It was not determined which antigens were specifically recognized by the peripheral T cells that had undergone clonal expansion. By week 6 at 0.1 to 3.0 mg/kg, blood CD4+ and CD8+ T cells had expanded clonally.

The sample here was CD4+ or CD8+ T cells sorted from blood, taken in a trial of the OX40 agonist ivuxolimab. The genes are TRBV6-1 and TRBJ2-1, with 12 bases lining up with TRBD2. This receptor was obtained from an adult with an advanced solid tumor such as melanoma, head and neck, liver or kidney cancer. CDR3 loop: CASSETSGGIVEQFF. In nucleotides, the CDR3 is TGTGCCAGCAGTGAAACTAGCGGGGGGATTGTTGAGCAGTTCTTC.